These 25 T cell receptor beta chains came from one sample sequenced in a study of OX40 agonist ivuxolimab in advanced cancers. Method: immunoSEQ multiplex PCR; TCRdb's copy keeps in-frame clones and lacks some. The top ten clones hold roughly 1.1% of a sample with tens of thousands of clones, approximately 81% of them seen once. The input for sequencing was CD4+ or CD8+ T cells sorted from blood, taken in a trial of the OX40 agonist ivuxolimab. Receptors were obtained from an adult with an advanced solid tumor such as melanoma, head and neck, liver or kidney cancer.

The chain is built from TRBV2 and TRBJ1-5, with D tentatively TRBD1 (5 bases). This CDR3 contains 15 residues. Per the germline V gene, CDR1 is SNHLY and CDR2 is FYNNEI. The V gene lost 6 bases and the J gene lost 2 bases, with 14 bases spanning the gap. For the CDR3, the DNA is TGTGCCAGCAGGGCGACAGCCGTGGGCAATCAGCCCCAGCATTTT. Protein sequence: CASRATAVGNQPQHF. The full variable domain, rest sourced from reference TRBV2 and TRBJ1-5, is EPEVTQTPSHQVTQMGQEVILRCVPISNHLYFYWYRQILGQKVEFLVSFYNNEISEKSEIFDDQFSVERPDGSNFTLKIRSTKLEDSAMYFCASRATAVGNQPQHFGDGTRLSIL.

In this sample, this clone turned up once. V gene TRBV5-6 combines with J gene TRBJ1-1; 11 nucleotides match TRBD1. V shed 5 bases, J shed 5 bases, and the junction held 14 bases outside the gene matches. The CDR3 spans 17 residues. Per the germline V gene, CDR1 is SGHDT and CDR2 is YYEEEE. CDR3 nucleotide sequence: TGTGCCAGCAGTCCTCTAGGGACAGGGGGGAAAGTTACTGAAGCTTTCTTT. Its protein product is CASSPLGTGGKVTEAFF.

V gene TRBV11-2 combines with J gene TRBJ1-1; D remains unclear. The CDR3 runs to 12 residues. V lost 4 bases to trimming and J lost 5 bases, with 8 bases between them. Germline V gene sequence: CDR1 SGHAT, CDR2 FQNNGV. The CDR3 bases are TGTGCCAGCAGCTCGCAGAGGACTGAAGCTTTCTTT. Translated: CASSSQRTEAFF.

This clone was seen a handful of times. The rearrangement links TRBV30 to TRBJ2-3; D remains unclear. Germline V gene sequence: CDR1 GTSNPN, CDR2 SVGIG (reference sequence). CDR3 length equals 14 residues. Trimming pared 3 bases from V and 2 bases from J, leaving 12 bases between. CDR3 loop: CAWRDSLITDTQYF. Here the CDR3 DNA reads TGTGCCTGGAGAGATTCACTAATCACAGATACGCAGTATTTT.

The chain uses TRBV28 and TRBJ2-6; D not certain. This CDR3 is 16 amino acids long. V lost 1 base and J 0 bases, leaving 7 bases between the germline ends. CDR1 is MDHEN and CDR2 is SYDVKM in the germline V gene. CDR3 amino acids: CASSLLRSSGANVLTF. CDR3 in DNA: TGTGCCAGCAGTTTATTAAGGTCCTCTGGGGCCAACGTCCTGACTTTC.

This chain connects TRBV2 to TRBJ1-1; D is undetermined. The CDR3 length is 14 residues. The V gene lost 3 bases and the J gene lost 1 base, with 9 bases spanning the gap. Germline CDR1 and CDR2: SNHLY and FYNNEI. The CDR3 sequence: CASSDDGGNTEAFF. As DNA, the CDR3 is TGTGCCAGCAGTGACGACGGCGGGAACACTGAAGCTTTCTTT.

Here the CDR3 DNA reads TGTGCCAGCAGACCCGGGGGGGTCACTGAAGCTTTCTTT. Its translation: CASRPGGVTEAFF. V and J are TRBV6-5 and TRBJ1-1; D possibly corresponds to TRBD1 (5 bases). Trimming removed 6 bases from V and 4 bases from J, with 12 bases in between. This CDR3 has 13 residues. CDR1 is MNHEY and CDR2 is SVGAGI in the germline V gene.

This clone turned up a few times. V gene TRBV30 combines with J gene TRBJ2-7; D gene unclear. V was cut by 5 bases and J by 3 bases, with 11 bases left in between. CDR3 length equals 12 residues. Per the germline V gene, CDR1 is GTSNPN and CDR2 is SVGIG (reference sequence). CDR3 sequence (DNA): TGTGCCTGGGGCGCCACCAACTACGAGCAGTACTTC. Protein: CAWGATNYEQYF. The full variable domain, completed using reference TRBV30 and TRBJ2-7, is SQTIHQWPATLVQPVGSPLSLECTVEGTSNPNLYWYRQAAGRGLQLLFYSVGIGQISSEVPQNLSASRPQDRQFILSSKKLLLSDSGFYLCAWGATNYEQYFGPGTRLTVT.

J is TRBJ1-4 and V is TRBV5-4, with D hard to call. Germline CDR1 reads SGHNT; CDR2 reads YYREEE (reference sequence). V dropped 4 bases and J dropped 3 bases, with 13 bases sitting between them. This CDR3 contains 15 residues. CDR3 protein: CASSLLPTPNEKLFF. DNA of the CDR3: TGTGCCAGCAGCCTCCTCCCGACGCCTAATGAAAAACTGTTTTTT.

The rearrangement joins TRBV14 to TRBJ2-7; D remains ambiguous. Looked up from germline, CDR1 is SGHDN and CDR2 is FVKESK. V lost 4 bases and J 4 bases, leaving 8 bases between the germline ends. This CDR3 has 12 residues. The CDR3 spells CASSPRVYEQYV. The CDR3 DNA is TGTGCCAGCAGCCCAAGAGTTTACGAGCAGTACGTC.

The chain combines TRBV6-5 with TRBJ2-7; D is unresolved. V was trimmed by 7 bases and J by 2 bases, leaving 9 bases between them. CDR1 and CDR2 (germline): MNHEY, SVGAGI. The CDR3 has 12 amino acids. The CDR3 protein is CASTGVAYEQYV. For the CDR3, the DNA is TGTGCCAGCACCGGCGTAGCCTACGAGCAGTACGTC.

The chain links TRBV18 to TRBJ1-6; D perhaps matches TRBD1 (5 bases). V dropped 6 bases and J dropped 14 bases, with 17 bases sitting between them. There are 13 residues in the CDR3. Germline loops: CDR1 KGHSH, CDR2 LQKENI. The DNA for the CDR3 is TGTGCCAGCTCGCCTCCAGGGTCGGGGACCCTCCACTTT. Translation gives CASSPPGSGTLHF.

The chain links TRBV5-1 to TRBJ1-6; D is possibly TRBD1 (5 bases). The germline V and J ends were trimmed by 2 bases and 5 bases, with 8 bases remaining between them. Germline V gene lookup returns CDR1 SGHRS and CDR2 YFSETQ. There are 14 residues in the CDR3. The CDR3 region is CASSFGQNNSPLHF. CDR3 sequence (DNA): TGCGCCAGCAGCTTTGGACAAAATAATTCACCCCTCCACTTT.

This clone was detected only a few times. The gene calls are TRBV4-3 and TRBJ1-2; D is undetermined. CDR3 size: 14 residues. Germline CDR1 reads LGHNA; CDR2 reads YSLEER. V lost 1 base and J lost 3, with 9 bases in between. CDR3 DNA sequence: TGCGCCAGCAGCCAAGCTCGGGAGGACTATGGCTACACCTTC. Translated: CASSQAREDYGYTF.

The V call is TRBV19, the J call TRBJ1-5; TRBD1 is a possible D gene (5 bases). The germline V and J ends were trimmed by 0 bases and 3 bases, with 12 bases remaining between them. CDR3 length: 16 residues. CDR1 and CDR2 from the germline V gene are LNHDA and SQIVND (reference sequence). The CDR3 spells CASSIESQGFNQPQHF. CDR3 bases: TGTGCCAGTAGTATAGAAAGTCAGGGCTTCAATCAGCCCCAGCATTTT.

This sequence joins TRBV19 and TRBJ1-2, with D perhaps matching TRBD1 (6 bases). This CDR3 is built from 14 residues. V was trimmed by 4 bases and J by 3 bases, leaving 12 bases between them. Per the germline V gene, CDR1 is LNHDA and CDR2 is SQIVND (reference sequence). This CDR3 is CASSSYRDDYGYTF. CDR3 DNA sequence: TGTGCCAGTAGTAGTTACAGGGACGACTATGGCTACACCTTC.

The chain joins TRBV5-5 to TRBJ2-2, with 8 positions matching TRBD2. The V segment lost 4 bases and the J segment 6 bases; nucleotides outside the gene matches: 2. The CDR3 consists of 13 residues. CDR1 and CDR2 from the germline V gene are SGHKS and YYEKEE (reference sequence). CDR3 amino acids: CASSSGGAGELFF. The CDR3 nucleotides are TGTGCCAGCAGCAGCGGGGGTGCCGGGGAGCTGTTTTTT.

This chain uses TRBV4-3 with TRBJ2-2; the match to TRBD1 covers 9 bases. The V segment lost 8 bases and the J segment 0 bases; nucleotides outside the gene matches: 4. The CDR3 is 15 amino acids. Germline V CDR1 and CDR2: LGHNA, YSLEER. Here the CDR3 reads CASARQGANTGELFF. DNA of the CDR3: TGCGCCAGCGCTCGACAGGGGGCGAACACCGGGGAGCTGTTTTTT.

This clone has just a few counts. The CDR3 DNA reads as TGTGCCAGCAGAATAGCGGGGGTCATCACAGATACGCAGTATTTT. Its protein product is CASRIAGVITDTQYF. The chain recombines TRBV7-2 with TRBJ2-3; TRBD2 aligns across 9 bases. Germline V gene lookup returns CDR1 SGHTA and CDR2 FQGNSA. The length of the CDR3 is 15 residues. The trim removed 6 bases at V and 2 bases at J, leaving 6 bases unmatched.

The chain employs TRBV7-2 and TRBJ1-6; D perhaps matches TRBD1 (6 bases). The V and J ends lost 5 bases and 10 bases respectively, with 15 bases between them. The CDR3 covers 14 residues. Germline V lookup: CDR1 SGHTA, CDR2 FQGNSA. The DNA for the CDR3 is TGTGCCAGCAGCCCCCTGGGGGGCAGGTCACCCCTCCACTTT. Protein sequence: CASSPLGGRSPLHF.

This chain uses TRBV14 with TRBJ2-5; TRBD1 agrees at 8 bases. CDR1 is SGHDN, CDR2 FVKESK, per germline. The V segment lost 3 bases and the J segment 1 base; nucleotides outside the gene matches: 4. The CDR3 spans 15 residues. The CDR3 DNA is TGTGCCAGCAGCCAGGACAGGGTCGCCCAAGAGACCCAGTACTTC. It codes for CASSQDRVAQETQYF.

V gene TRBV7-2 combines with J gene TRBJ2-7; 9 nucleotides match TRBD1. With 5 bases clipped from V and 6 bases from J, the junction kept 17 bases outside the gene matches. The CDR3 extends over 17 amino acids. CDR1 is SGHTA, CDR2 FQGNSA, per germline. This chain's CDR3 is CASSGQGTRRRGFEQYF. The CDR3 DNA is TGTGCCAGCAGCGGACAGGGGACGCGCCGTAGAGGGTTCGAGCAGTACTTC.

The chain carries TRBV7-9 and TRBJ2-2, with D unresolved. Per germline, CDR1 SEHNR and CDR2 FQNEAQ (reference sequence). The CDR3 contains 15 residues. V lost 3 bases and J 1 base, leaving 9 bases between the germline ends. The CDR3 region has the DNA TGTGCCAGCAGCTTGAACAGTAAGAACACCGGGGAGCTGTTTTTT. Its protein is CASSLNSKNTGELFF.

The rearrangement uses TRBV6-1 and TRBJ2-2; D perhaps matches TRBD1 (7 bases). Germline V lookup: CDR1 MNHNS, CDR2 SASEGT. The CDR3 runs 15 residues. The ends were cut back, 4 bases at V and 1 base at J, with 10 bases in the middle. CDR3 in amino acids: CASSGQGGNTGELFF. CDR3 DNA: TGTGCCAGCAGTGGGCAGGGGGGGAACACCGGGGAGCTGTTTTTT.

V and J are TRBV5-1 and TRBJ2-3; either TRBD1 or TRBD2 may supply D (6 bases each). Germline V gene lookup returns CDR1 SGHRS and CDR2 YFSETQ. The CDR3 has 15 residues. With 2 bases removed from V and 3 bases from J, the gap between germline ends came to 13 bases. The CDR3 region has the DNA TGCGCCAGCAGCTTTATCCCGGGGGCTACAGATACGCAGTATTTT. This encodes CASSFIPGATDTQYF.